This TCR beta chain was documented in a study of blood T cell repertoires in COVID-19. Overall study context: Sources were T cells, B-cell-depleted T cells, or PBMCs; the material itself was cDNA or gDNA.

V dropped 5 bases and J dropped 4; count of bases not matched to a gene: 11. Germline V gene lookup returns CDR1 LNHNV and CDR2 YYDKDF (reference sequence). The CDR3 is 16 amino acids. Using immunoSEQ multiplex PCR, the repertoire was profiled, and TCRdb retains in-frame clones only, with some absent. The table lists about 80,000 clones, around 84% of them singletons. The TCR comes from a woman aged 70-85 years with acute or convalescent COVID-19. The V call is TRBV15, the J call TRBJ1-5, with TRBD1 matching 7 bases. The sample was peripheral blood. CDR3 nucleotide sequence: TGTGCCACCAGCTCCCCGGAGGGGGCGGTGAATCAGCCCCAGCATTTT. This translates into CATSSPEGAVNQPQHF. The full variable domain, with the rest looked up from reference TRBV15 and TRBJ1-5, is DAMVIQNPRYQVTQFGKPVTLSCSQTLNHNVMYWYQQKSSQAPKLLFHYYDKDFNNEADTPDNFQSRRPNTSFCFLDIRSPGLGDTAMYLCATSSPEGAVNQPQHFGDGTRLSIL.